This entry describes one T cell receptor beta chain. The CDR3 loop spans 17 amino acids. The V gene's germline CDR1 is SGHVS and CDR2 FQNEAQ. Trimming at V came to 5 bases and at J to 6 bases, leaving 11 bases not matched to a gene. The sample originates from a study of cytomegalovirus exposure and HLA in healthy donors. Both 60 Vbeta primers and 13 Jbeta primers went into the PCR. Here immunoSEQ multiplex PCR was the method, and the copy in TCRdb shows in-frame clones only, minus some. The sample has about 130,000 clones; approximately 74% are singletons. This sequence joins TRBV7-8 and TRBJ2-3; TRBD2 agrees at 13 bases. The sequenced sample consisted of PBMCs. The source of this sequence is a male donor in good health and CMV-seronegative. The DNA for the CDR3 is TGTGCCAGCAGCCCTGGGACTAGCGGGGCCTCCTACGATACGCAGTATTTT. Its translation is CASSPGTSGASYDTQYF.